Shown below are 6 T cell receptor beta chains from a single sample sequenced in a study of TIL therapy for anti-PD-1-resistant metastatic lung cancer. The libraries were made with immunoSEQ v3. The assay was immunoSEQ multiplex PCR, and TCRdb's table has in-frame clones only and misses some. The data hold roughly 20,000 clones, with under 90% observed a single time. Time point indicated: pre-treatment sample, taken before nivolumab and TIL therapy. This specimen was blood, taken at baseline. These receptors all come from a person between 25 and 80 years old with non-small cell lung cancer.

The chain is built from TRBV15 and TRBJ2-2; D is tentatively TRBD1 or TRBD2 (7 bases each). V was clipped by 3 bases and J by 4 bases, with 12 bases between them. This CDR3 region has 15 residues. Per germline, CDR1 LNHNV and CDR2 YYDKDF (reference sequence). The CDR3 DNA sequence: TGTGCCACCAGCAGGGGAGGGGGCGCCACCGGGGAGCTGTTTTTT. It specifies CATSRGGGATGELFF.

The CDR3 spells CASSFHEQGTQYF. CDR3 DNA: TGTGCCAGCAGCTTCCATGAGCAGGGGACCCAGTACTTC. The V gene is TRBV7-8, the J gene TRBJ2-5, with TRBD1 as a possible D gene (5 bases). The CDR3 runs to 13 residues. Trimming shortened V by 3 bases and J by 7 bases, and 12 bases separated the two germline ends. Looked up from germline, CDR1 is SGHVS and CDR2 is FQNEAQ.

The chain has TRBV4-1 and TRBJ1-5; no clear D gene. CDR3 size: 14 residues. Looked up from germline, CDR1 is MGHRA and CDR2 is YSYEKL. Trimming took 4 bases from V and 7 from J, leaving 14 bases between them. CDR3 coding DNA: TGCGCCAGCAGCCCCTTGTTACAGAGCCAGCCCCAGCATTTT. Translation: CASSPLLQSQPQHF.

The CDR3, as DNA: TGTGCCAGCAGCCCTGACAGGGGTCAAGGCTATGGCTACACCTTC. Amino acids: CASSPDRGQGYGYTF. The V and J genes are TRBV7-2 and TRBJ1-2; 8 bases line up with TRBD1. The CDR3 is 15 residues long. J lost 4 bases, V lost 5 bases, and 9 bases had no gene match. Germline V gene sequence: CDR1 SGHTA, CDR2 FQGNSA.

The V call is TRBV7-2, the J call TRBJ2-7; D uncertain. This CDR3 spans 12 amino acids. V dropped 5 bases and J dropped 0 bases, with 5 bases sitting between them. Germline CDR1 and CDR2: SGHTA and FQGNSA. In DNA, the CDR3 is TGTGCCAGCAGCCCTCGCTCCTACGAGCAGTACTTC. It codes for CASSPRSYEQYF.

This clone was seen just once. V and J are TRBV7-3 and TRBJ2-6; D not certain. The germline gives CDR1 SGHTA, CDR2 FQGTGA. Trimming removed 5 bases at V and 7 bases at J, with 9 bases between. This CDR3 comprises 13 residues. CDR3 loop: CASSPPGANVLTF. In nucleotides, the CDR3 is TGTGCCAGCAGCCCGCCCGGAGCCAACGTCCTGACTTTC.